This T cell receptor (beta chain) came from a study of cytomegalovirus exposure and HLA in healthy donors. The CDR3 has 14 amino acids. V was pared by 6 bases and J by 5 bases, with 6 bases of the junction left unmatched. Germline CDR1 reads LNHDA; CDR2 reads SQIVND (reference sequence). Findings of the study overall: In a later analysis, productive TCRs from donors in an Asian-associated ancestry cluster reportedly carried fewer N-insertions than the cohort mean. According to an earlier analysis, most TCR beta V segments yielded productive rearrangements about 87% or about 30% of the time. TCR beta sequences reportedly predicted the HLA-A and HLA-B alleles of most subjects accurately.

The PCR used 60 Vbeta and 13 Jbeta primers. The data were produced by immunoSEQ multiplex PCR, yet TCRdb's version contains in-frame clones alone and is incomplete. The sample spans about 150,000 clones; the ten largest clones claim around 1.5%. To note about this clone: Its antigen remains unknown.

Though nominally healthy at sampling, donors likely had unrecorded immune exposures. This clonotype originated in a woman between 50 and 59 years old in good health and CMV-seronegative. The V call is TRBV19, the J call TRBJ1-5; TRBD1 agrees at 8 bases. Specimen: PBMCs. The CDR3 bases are TGTGCCAGTAGGTTTGGGACAGGTCATCAGCCCCAGCATTTT. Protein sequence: CASRFGTGHQPQHF.